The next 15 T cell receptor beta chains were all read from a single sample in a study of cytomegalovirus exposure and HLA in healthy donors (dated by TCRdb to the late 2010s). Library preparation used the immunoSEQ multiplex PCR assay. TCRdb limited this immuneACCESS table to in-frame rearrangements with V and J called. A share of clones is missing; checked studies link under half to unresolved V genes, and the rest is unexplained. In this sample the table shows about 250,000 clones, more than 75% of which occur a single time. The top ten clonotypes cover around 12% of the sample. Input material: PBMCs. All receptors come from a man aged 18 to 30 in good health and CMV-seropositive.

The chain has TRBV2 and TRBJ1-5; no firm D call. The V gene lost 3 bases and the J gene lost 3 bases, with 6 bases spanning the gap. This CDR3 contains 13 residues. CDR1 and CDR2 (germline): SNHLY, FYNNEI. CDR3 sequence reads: CASSEGNNQPQHF. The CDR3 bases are TGTGCCAGCAGTGAGGGGAACAATCAGCCCCAGCATTTT.

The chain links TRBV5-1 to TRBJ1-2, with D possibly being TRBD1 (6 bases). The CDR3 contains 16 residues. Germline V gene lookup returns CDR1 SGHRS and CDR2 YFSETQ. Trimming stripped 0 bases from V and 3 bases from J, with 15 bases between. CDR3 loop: CASSLGPGARDYGYTF. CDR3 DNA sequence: TGCGCCAGCAGCTTGGGACCGGGGGCGCGGGACTATGGCTACACCTTC.

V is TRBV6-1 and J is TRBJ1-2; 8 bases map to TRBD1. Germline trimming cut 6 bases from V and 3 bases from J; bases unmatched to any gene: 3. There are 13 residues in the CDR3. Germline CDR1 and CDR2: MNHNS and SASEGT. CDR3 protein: CASRTGVDYGYTF. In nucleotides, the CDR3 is TGTGCCAGCAGGACAGGGGTTGACTATGGCTACACCTTC.

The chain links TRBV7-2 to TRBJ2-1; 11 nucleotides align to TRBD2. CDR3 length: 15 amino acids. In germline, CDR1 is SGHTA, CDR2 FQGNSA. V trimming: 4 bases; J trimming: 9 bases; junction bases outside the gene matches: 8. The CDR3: CASSSLAGGQFEQFF. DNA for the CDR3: TGTGCCAGCAGCTCCCTAGCGGGAGGTCAGTTTGAGCAGTTCTTC.

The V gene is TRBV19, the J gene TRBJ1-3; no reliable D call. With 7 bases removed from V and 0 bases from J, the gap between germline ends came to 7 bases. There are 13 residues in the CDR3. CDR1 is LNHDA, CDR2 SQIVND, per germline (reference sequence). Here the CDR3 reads CASTLSSGNTIYF. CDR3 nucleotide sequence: TGTGCCAGTACCTTAAGCTCTGGAAACACCATATATTTT.

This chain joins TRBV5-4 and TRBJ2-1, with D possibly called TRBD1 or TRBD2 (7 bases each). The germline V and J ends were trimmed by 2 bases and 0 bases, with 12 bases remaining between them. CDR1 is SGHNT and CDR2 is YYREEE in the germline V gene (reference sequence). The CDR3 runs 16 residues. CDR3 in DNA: TGTGCCAGCAGCTTAGGGGGCGGGAGCTCCTACAATGAGCAGTTCTTC. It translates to CASSLGGGSSYNEQFF.

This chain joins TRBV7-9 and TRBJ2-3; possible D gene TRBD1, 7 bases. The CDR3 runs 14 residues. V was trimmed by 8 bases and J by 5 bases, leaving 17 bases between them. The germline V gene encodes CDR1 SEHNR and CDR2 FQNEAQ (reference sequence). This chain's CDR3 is CASVLGGQKDTQYF. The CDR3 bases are TGTGCCAGCGTCTTGGGGGGACAGAAAGATACGCAGTATTTT.

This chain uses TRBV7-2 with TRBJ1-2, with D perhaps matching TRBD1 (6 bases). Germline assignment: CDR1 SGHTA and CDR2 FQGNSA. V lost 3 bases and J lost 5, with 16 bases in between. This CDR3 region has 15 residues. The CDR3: CASSFRQGTLYGYTF. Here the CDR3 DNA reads TGTGCCAGCAGCTTCCGCCAGGGGACACTTTATGGCTACACCTTC.

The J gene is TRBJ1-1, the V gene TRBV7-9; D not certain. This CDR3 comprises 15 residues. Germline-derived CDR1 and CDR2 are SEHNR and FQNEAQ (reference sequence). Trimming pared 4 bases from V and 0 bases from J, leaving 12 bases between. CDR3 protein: CASSSLGRMNTEAFF. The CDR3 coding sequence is TGTGCCAGCAGCTCCCTCGGCAGAATGAACACTGAAGCTTTCTTT.

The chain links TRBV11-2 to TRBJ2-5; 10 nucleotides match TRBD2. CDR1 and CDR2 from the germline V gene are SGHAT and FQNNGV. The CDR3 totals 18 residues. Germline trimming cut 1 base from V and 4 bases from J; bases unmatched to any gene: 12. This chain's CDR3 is CASSLGVVASGSGETQYF. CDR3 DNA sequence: TGTGCCAGCAGCTTAGGGGTGGTGGCTAGCGGGAGCGGAGAGACCCAGTACTTC.

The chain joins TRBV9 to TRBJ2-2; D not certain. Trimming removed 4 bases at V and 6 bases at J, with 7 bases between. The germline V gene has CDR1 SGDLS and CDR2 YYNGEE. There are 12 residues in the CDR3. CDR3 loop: CASSPYPGELFF. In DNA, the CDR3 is TGTGCCAGCAGCCCCTACCCCGGGGAGCTGTTTTTT.

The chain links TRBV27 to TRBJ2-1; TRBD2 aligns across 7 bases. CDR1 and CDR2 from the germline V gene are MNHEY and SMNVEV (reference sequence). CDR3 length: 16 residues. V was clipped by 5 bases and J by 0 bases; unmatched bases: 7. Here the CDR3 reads CASSPTGGGSYNEQFF. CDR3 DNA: TGTGCCAGCAGTCCCACTGGGGGGGGCTCCTACAATGAGCAGTTCTTC.

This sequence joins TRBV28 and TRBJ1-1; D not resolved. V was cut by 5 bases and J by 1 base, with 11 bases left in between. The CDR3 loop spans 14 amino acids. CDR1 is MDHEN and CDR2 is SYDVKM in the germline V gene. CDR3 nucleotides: TGTGCCAGCAGTATTAGGGTTGAGAACACTGAAGCTTTCTTT. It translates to CASSIRVENTEAFF.

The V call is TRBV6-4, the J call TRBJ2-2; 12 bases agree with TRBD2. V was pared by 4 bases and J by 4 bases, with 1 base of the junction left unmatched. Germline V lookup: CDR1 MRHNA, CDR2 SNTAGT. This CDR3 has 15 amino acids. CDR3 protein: CASSVLAGGTGELFF. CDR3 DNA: TGTGCCAGCAGTGTACTAGCGGGAGGCACCGGGGAGCTGTTTTTT.

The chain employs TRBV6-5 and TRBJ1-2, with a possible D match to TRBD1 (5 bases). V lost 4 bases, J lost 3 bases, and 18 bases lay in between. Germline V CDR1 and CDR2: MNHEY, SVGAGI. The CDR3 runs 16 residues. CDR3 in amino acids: CASSFSDTAPYYGYTF. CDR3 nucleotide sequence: TGTGCCAGCAGTTTCTCGGACACCGCACCTTACTATGGCTACACCTTC.